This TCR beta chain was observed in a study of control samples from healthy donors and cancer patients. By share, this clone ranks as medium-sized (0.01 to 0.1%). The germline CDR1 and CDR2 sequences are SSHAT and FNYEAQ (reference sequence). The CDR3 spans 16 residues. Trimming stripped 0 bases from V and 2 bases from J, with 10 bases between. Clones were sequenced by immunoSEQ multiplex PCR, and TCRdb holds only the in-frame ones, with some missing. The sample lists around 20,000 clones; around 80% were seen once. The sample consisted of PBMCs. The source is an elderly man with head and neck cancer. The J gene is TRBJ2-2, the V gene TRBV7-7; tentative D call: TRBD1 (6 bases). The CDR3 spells CASSLATGRNTGELFF. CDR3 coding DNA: TGTGCCAGCAGCTTAGCCACAGGGAGAAACACCGGGGAGCTGTTTTTT.